These T cell receptor beta chains were read from a single sample in a study of T-cell memory formation after mild COVID-19. TCRdb reprocessed the 5' RACE reads via MiXCR and lists one record per CDR3 protein. Of around 430,000 distinct CDR3 sequences detected, around a sixth appear once; the ten largest clones hold 20% to 25%. Sequencing was done on a sample of PBMCs or a T cell subset sorted from them (not recorded which). The receptors were sampled from a man in his late teens or twenties who had mild COVID-19 (a few samples of this study predate the infection). Cell type and time point are not known. Each CDR3 is given with its conserved first and last residue. A D gene is named only where the DNA matches it firmly. For some rows the clone size is stated as once, few or many, or as a class when expanded; others skip it.

clone size	V gene	J gene	D gene	CDR3 protein	CDR3 DNA
NA	TRBV6-6	TRBJ1-3	NA	CASSYSSRGPEFAGNTIYF	TGTGCCAGCAGTTACTCGAGCCGGGGGCCGGAGTTTGCTGGAAACACCATATATTTT
many	TRBV5-1	TRBJ1-1	NA	CASSLSGRNTEAFF	TGCGCCAGCAGCTTGTCAGGGAGGAACACTGAAGCTTTCTTT
NA	TRBV6-6	TRBJ1-2	NA	CASSYSTAAYGYTF	TGTGCCAGCAGTTACTCGACGGCCGCATATGGCTACACCTTC
NA	TRBV6-1	TRBJ1-1	NA	CAVGGPSGMNTEAFF	TGTGCGGTGGGGGGACCCTCAGGGATGAACACTGAAGCTTTCTTT
few	TRBV12-3/TRBV12-4	TRBJ2-3	TRBD1	CASRPGQGPTDTQYF	TGTGCCAGCAGACCGGGACAGGGGCCCACAGATACGCAGTATTTT
NA	TRBV7-9	TRBJ1-5	NA	CASSLVPPDQGPQHF	TGTGCCAGCAGCTTAGTTCCCCCGGACCAGGGACCCCAGCATTTT
few	TRBV7-2	TRBJ2-3	TRBD2	CASSLGGGRGTDTQYF	TGTGCCAGCAGCTTAGGCGGGGGGCGGGGCACAGATACGCAGTATTTT
many	TRBV6-5	TRBJ1-5	TRBD1	CASSPDRGSQPQHF	TGTGCCAGCAGTCCCGACAGGGGGAGTCAGCCCCAGCATTTT
few	TRBV12-3/TRBV12-4	TRBJ2-2	TRBD2	CASSASGGPNTGELFF	TGTGCCAGCAGCGCTAGCGGGGGGCCGAACACCGGGGAGCTGTTTTTT
few	TRBV3-1	TRBJ2-3	TRBD2	CASSQEPAGGLADTQYF	TGTGCCAGCAGCCAAGAGCCGGCGGGGGGGCTCGCAGATACGCAGTATTTT
NA	TRBV12-3/TRBV12-4	TRBJ2-1	TRBD2	CASSSFGGDNEQFF	TGTGCCAGCAGTTCATTTGGGGGGGACAATGAGCAGTTCTTC
few	TRBV4-1	TRBJ1-3	NA	CASSQEALFGNTIYF	TGCGCCAGCAGCCAAGAGGCGCTTTTTGGAAACACCATATATTTT
NA	TRBV6-5	TRBJ2-1	TRBD2	CATEGVAGGQREQFF	TGTGCCACCGAAGGTGTAGCGGGGGGGCAGCGGGAGCAGTTCTTC
NA	TRBV12-2	TRBJ1-5	NA	CASRLVDQPQHF	TGTGCAAGTCGCCTGGTGGATCAGCCCCAGCATTTT
NA	TRBV18	TRBJ2-7	NA	CASSPGSEEQYF	TGTGCCAGCTCACCAGGGTCGGAAGAGCAGTACTTC
few	TRBV4-1	TRBJ1-1	NA	CASSDFLDTEAFF	TGCGCCAGCAGCGACTTCTTGGACACTGAAGCTTTCTTT
many	TRBV6-2/TRBV6-3	TRBJ1-5	NA	CASTYNSDSNQPQHF	TGTGCCAGCACCTACAACAGCGATAGCAATCAGCCCCAGCATTTT
few	TRBV20-1	TRBJ2-3	NA	CSATIRGASTDTQYF	TGCAGTGCCACTATACGGGGGGCCAGCACAGATACGCAGTATTTT
NA	TRBV5-1	TRBJ2-2	NA	CASSFREGSNTGELFF	TGCGCCAGCAGCTTCAGGGAAGGAAGTAACACCGGGGAGCTGTTTTTT
NA	TRBV10-3	TRBJ1-5	TRBD1	CASSYDRGWNQPQHF	TGTGCCAGCTCCTACGACAGGGGTTGGAATCAGCCCCAGCATTTT
few	TRBV4-3	TRBJ1-4	NA	CASSQEAPWGATNEKLFF	TGCGCCAGCAGCCAAGAAGCCCCCTGGGGGGCAACTAATGAAAAACTGTTTTTT
few	TRBV6-2/TRBV6-3	TRBJ2-7	NA	CASNPSAGYEQYF	TGTGCCAGCAATCCTAGTGCGGGCTACGAGCAGTACTTC
NA	TRBV24-1	TRBJ2-3	NA	CATASRYPPDTQYF	TGTGCCACCGCGAGCCGGTATCCCCCAGATACGCAGTATTTT
few	TRBV7-8	TRBJ2-5	TRBD1	CASSLDGRGTQETQYF	TGTGCCAGCAGCTTAGATGGCAGGGGGACCCAAGAGACCCAGTACTTC
few	TRBV5-5	TRBJ1-1	NA	CASGRLNTEAFF	TGTGCCAGCGGTCGGTTGAACACTGAAGCTTTCTTT
NA	TRBV5-1	TRBJ2-1	TRBD1	CASSEGQGASTINEQFF	TGCGCCAGCAGCGAGGGACAGGGGGCCTCTACTATCAATGAGCAGTTCTTC
NA	TRBV6-1	TRBJ1-2	NA	CASLRDSYGYTF	TGTGCCAGCTTGCGAGACAGCTATGGCTACACCTTC
few	TRBV27	TRBJ2-5	NA	CASKYLTPGETQYF	TGTGCCAGCAAGTATCTGACCCCGGGGGAGACCCAGTACTTC
few	TRBV10-1	TRBJ2-2	NA	CASEMPGTGELFF	TGCGCCAGTGAGATGCCCGGGACCGGGGAGCTGTTTTTT
NA	TRBV9	TRBJ2-5	TRBD1	CASSARTGGGETQYF	TGTGCCAGCAGCGCTAGGACAGGGGGCGGAGAGACCCAGTACTTC
NA	TRBV28	TRBJ1-2	NA	CASSLRQPWLGTF	TGTGCCAGCAGTTTACGGCAGCCATGGCTCGGCACCTTC
NA	TRBV2	TRBJ1-5	TRBD1	CASSATGGRNQPQHF	TGTGCCAGCAGTGCGACAGGGGGTCGCAATCAGCCCCAGCATTTT
few	TRBV2	TRBJ1-2	NA	CASAGRNYYGYTF	TGTGCCAGCGCAGGGAGGAACTACTATGGCTACACCTTC
few	TRBV25-1	TRBJ1-2	TRBD1	CASSYRDRGSGYTF	TGTGCCAGCAGCTACCGGGACAGGGGGTCTGGCTACACCTTC
NA	TRBV6-2/TRBV6-3	TRBJ1-4	NA	CASTTMDRVNEKLFF	TGTGCCAGCACTACCATGGACCGAGTTAATGAAAAACTGTTTTTT
few	TRBV30	TRBJ1-4	NA	CAWTRGSDEKLFF	TGTGCCTGGACCCGTGGTTCGGATGAAAAACTGTTTTTT
NA	TRBV20-1	TRBJ1-1	NA	CSAREGPGVTEAFF	TGCAGTGCTAGAGAGGGGCCAGGCGTCACTGAAGCTTTCTTT
NA	TRBV20-1	TRBJ1-5	NA	CSARVPRTGRNQPQHF	TGCAGTGCTAGAGTCCCCCGAACAGGGCGCAATCAGCCCCAGCATTTT
many	TRBV5-1	TRBJ2-3	NA	CASSLAGYTDTQYF	TGCGCCAGCAGCTTAGCAGGGTACACAGATACGCAGTATTTT
NA	TRBV6-4	TRBJ1-2	NA	CASSDGGQYGYTF	TGTGCCAGCAGTGATGGCGGGCAATATGGCTACACCTTC
few	TRBV2	TRBJ1-1	NA	CASQVMFGPNTEAFF	TGTGCCAGCCAAGTAATGTTTGGCCCGAACACTGAAGCTTTCTTT
many	TRBV7-2	TRBJ2-3	NA	CASSFETSDTQYF	TGTGCCAGCAGCTTTGAAACTAGCGATACGCAGTATTTT
many	TRBV5-5	TRBJ2-5	NA	CASSLTTVQETQYF	TGTGCCAGCAGCTTGACGACAGTTCAAGAGACCCAGTACTTC
NA	TRBV24-1	TRBJ2-1	TRBD1	CATGRLGTGGNEQFF	TGTGCCACCGGGAGGCTCGGGACAGGGGGTAATGAGCAGTTCTTC
NA	TRBV6-5	TRBJ2-5	NA	CASRPTGDVWETQYF	TGTGCCAGCAGACCTACCGGGGACGTATGGGAGACCCAGTACTTC